The rows below give T cell receptor beta chains drawn from one sample of a study of molecular identifiers for immune sequencing clone quantification. Each CDR3 protein gets one entry after TCRdb re-called the PCR reads with MiXCR. The repertoire consists of 550,000 to 750,000 distinct CDR3 sequences, with 20% occurring once and the leading ten covering about 0.9%. Sample: naive CD8+ T cells from blood, with Jurkat cell RNA spiked in. The receptors originated from a human donor in good health. Some libraries in this study had Jurkat cell RNA spiked in. Both conserved end residues are part of each CDR3. The D gene is left open where the match is weak. Only part of the rows carry a size: once, few, many, or a class if the clone is expanded.

j_gene: TRBJ2-7; abundance: few; d_gene: TRBD2; v_gene: TRBV4-3; CDR3aa: CASSQGTSGYNYEQYF; CDR3nt: TGCGCCAGCAGCCAGGGGACTAGCGGATATAACTACGAGCAGTACTTC
j_gene: TRBJ1-2; abundance: few; d_gene: .; v_gene: TRBV27; CDR3aa: CASSFGRSWGYTF; CDR3nt: TGTGCCAGCTCGTTTGGAAGGTCTTGGGGCTACACCTTC
j_gene: TRBJ2-2; abundance: many; d_gene: .; v_gene: TRBV7-9; CDR3aa: CASSVDGENTGELFF; CDR3nt: TGTGCCAGCAGCGTCGACGGAGAGAACACCGGGGAGCTGTTTTTT
j_gene: TRBJ1-5; abundance: .; d_gene: .; v_gene: TRBV28; CDR3aa: CASSLSARYNQPQHF; CDR3nt: TGTGCCAGCAGTTTAAGCGCACGGTACAACCAGCCCCAGCATTTT
j_gene: TRBJ2-3; abundance: many; d_gene: .; v_gene: TRBV30; CDR3aa: CACTPGDTQYF; CDR3nt: TGTGCCTGTACTCCGGGTGATACGCAGTATTTT
j_gene: TRBJ2-1; abundance: once; d_gene: .; v_gene: TRBV27; CDR3aa: CASSFAGHEQFF; CDR3nt: TGTGCCAGCAGTTTTGCGGGGCATGAGCAGTTCTTC
j_gene: TRBJ1-1; abundance: .; d_gene: TRBD1; v_gene: TRBV25-1; CDR3aa: CASSTGTGTFF; CDR3nt: TGTGCCAGCAGTACCGGGACAGGAACTTTCTTT
j_gene: TRBJ2-7; abundance: few; d_gene: TRBD2; v_gene: TRBV7-9; CDR3aa: CASVGTSGSSYEQYF; CDR3nt: TGTGCCAGCGTCGGGACTAGCGGGAGCTCCTACGAGCAGTACTTC
j_gene: TRBJ1-2; abundance: .; d_gene: TRBD1; v_gene: TRBV20-1; CDR3aa: CSALRTGGNYGYTF; CDR3nt: TGCAGTGCTCTCCGGACAGGGGGGAACTATGGCTACACCTTC
j_gene: TRBJ2-5; abundance: many; d_gene: TRBD2; v_gene: TRBV5-1; CDR3aa: CASSSSGTYQETQYF; CDR3nt: TGCGCCAGCTCAAGTAGCGGGACGTACCAAGAGACCCAGTACTTC
j_gene: TRBJ1-1; abundance: many; d_gene: .; v_gene: TRBV4-1; CDR3aa: CASSQDRYTFNTEAFF; CDR3nt: TGCGCCAGCAGCCAAGATAGGTACACGTTCAACACTGAAGCTTTCTTT
j_gene: TRBJ1-2; abundance: once; d_gene: .; v_gene: TRBV10-2; CDR3aa: CASSTGSYGHTF; CDR3nt: TGCGCCAGCTCAACGGGGAGCTATGGCCACACCTTC
j_gene: TRBJ2-4; abundance: many; d_gene: TRBD1; v_gene: TRBV4-3; CDR3aa: CASSQDAGTGKNIQYF; CDR3nt: TGCGCCAGCAGCCAAGATGCAGGGACAGGCAAAAACATTCAGTACTTC
j_gene: TRBJ2-2; abundance: many; d_gene: .; v_gene: TRBV12-3/TRBV12-4; CDR3aa: CASSLKGLLTGELFF; CDR3nt: TGTGCCAGCAGTTTAAAGGGGCTGTTGACCGGGGAGCTGTTTTTT
j_gene: TRBJ2-1; abundance: many; d_gene: TRBD1; v_gene: TRBV29-1; CDR3aa: CSVYGTGMYNEQFF; CDR3nt: TGCAGCGTATACGGGACAGGGATGTACAATGAGCAGTTCTTC
j_gene: TRBJ2-5; abundance: many; d_gene: TRBD2; v_gene: TRBV20-1; CDR3aa: CSARDWIAGEQETQYF; CDR3nt: TGCAGTGCTAGAGATTGGATAGCGGGAGAGCAAGAGACCCAGTACTTC
j_gene: TRBJ2-7; abundance: few; d_gene: TRBD2; v_gene: TRBV30; CDR3aa: CAWSLGSGWSLYEQYF; CDR3nt: TGTGCCTGGAGTTTGGGTAGCGGGTGGTCCCTCTACGAGCAGTACTTC
j_gene: TRBJ2-7; abundance: .; d_gene: .; v_gene: TRBV19; CDR3aa: CATRRGGEAYEQYF; CDR3nt: TGTGCCACTCGCCGAGGGGGAGAGGCCTACGAGCAGTACTTC
j_gene: TRBJ1-1; abundance: .; d_gene: .; v_gene: TRBV6-2/TRBV6-3; CDR3aa: CASSYLEAEAFF; CDR3nt: TGTGCCAGCAGTTACTTAGAGGCTGAAGCTTTCTTT
j_gene: TRBJ2-1; abundance: many; d_gene: .; v_gene: TRBV20-1; CDR3aa: CSARDSGRANYNEQFF; CDR3nt: TGCAGTGCTAGAGATTCCGGCAGGGCGAACTACAATGAGCAGTTCTTC
j_gene: TRBJ2-1; abundance: many; d_gene: .; v_gene: TRBV20-1; CDR3aa: CSARGSGNEQFF; CDR3nt: TGCAGTGCTAGAGGATCCGGGAATGAGCAGTTCTTC
j_gene: TRBJ2-1; abundance: .; d_gene: TRBD2; v_gene: TRBV7-9; CDR3aa: CASNRFTSEYNEQFF; CDR3nt: TGTGCCAGCAATAGGTTCACTAGCGAATACAATGAGCAGTTCTTC
j_gene: TRBJ2-3; abundance: many; d_gene: .; v_gene: TRBV20-1; CDR3aa: CSAPDGYPDTQYF; CDR3nt: TGCAGTGCCCCAGATGGGTACCCAGATACGCAGTATTTT
j_gene: TRBJ2-7; abundance: many; d_gene: .; v_gene: TRBV5-1; CDR3aa: CASRVTEQYF; CDR3nt: TGCGCCAGCAGAGTTACCGAGCAGTACTTC
j_gene: TRBJ2-1; abundance: .; d_gene: TRBD1; v_gene: TRBV7-9; CDR3aa: CASSLGQGARNEQFF; CDR3nt: TGTGCCAGCAGCTTGGGACAGGGGGCGCGAAATGAGCAGTTCTTC
j_gene: TRBJ1-1; abundance: few; d_gene: .; v_gene: TRBV4-1; CDR3aa: CASSQGSGLFAEAFF; CDR3nt: TGCGCCAGCAGCCAAGGGTCAGGGCTTTTCGCTGAAGCTTTCTTT
j_gene: TRBJ2-2; abundance: many; d_gene: .; v_gene: TRBV6-5; CDR3aa: CASSPGEGGELFF; CDR3nt: TGTGCCAGCAGCCCTGGAGAAGGCGGGGAGCTGTTTTTT
j_gene: TRBJ1-1; abundance: many; d_gene: .; v_gene: TRBV3-1; CDR3aa: CASSHISAGILNTEAFF; CDR3nt: TGTGCCAGCAGCCATATTTCAGCCGGAATATTGAACACTGAAGCTTTCTTT
j_gene: TRBJ2-1; abundance: .; d_gene: .; v_gene: TRBV5-6; CDR3aa: CASSLALNYNEQFF; CDR3nt: TGTGCCAGCAGCTTAGCACTTAACTACAATGAGCAGTTCTTC
j_gene: TRBJ1-1; abundance: many; d_gene: .; v_gene: TRBV6-5; CDR3aa: CASSYRLNTEAFF; CDR3nt: TGTGCCAGCAGTTACCGGTTGAACACTGAAGCTTTCTTT
j_gene: TRBJ1-1; abundance: many; d_gene: .; v_gene: TRBV27; CDR3aa: CASSSIGEVAFF; CDR3nt: TGTGCCAGCAGTTCTATCGGGGAAGTAGCTTTCTTT
j_gene: TRBJ1-2; abundance: .; d_gene: .; v_gene: TRBV28; CDR3aa: CASSAMGEENYGYTF; CDR3nt: TGTGCCAGCAGTGCCATGGGGGAAGAAAACTATGGCTACACCTTC
j_gene: TRBJ2-7; abundance: few; d_gene: .; v_gene: TRBV27; CDR3aa: CASSLGPRGTGLSYEQYF; CDR3nt: TGTGCCAGCAGTTTGGGTCCGCGGGGGACAGGCCTCTCCTACGAGCAGTACTTC
j_gene: TRBJ2-3; abundance: many; d_gene: .; v_gene: TRBV7-6; CDR3aa: CASSLWGGRHTDTQYF; CDR3nt: TGTGCCAGCAGCTTATGGGGGGGCCGACACACAGATACGCAGTATTTT
j_gene: TRBJ2-5; abundance: many; d_gene: TRBD1; v_gene: TRBV30; CDR3aa: CAWSQTTGVETQYF; CDR3nt: TGTGCCTGGAGTCAAACGACAGGGGTAGAGACCCAGTACTTC
j_gene: TRBJ2-3; abundance: many; d_gene: .; v_gene: TRBV6-2/TRBV6-3; CDR3aa: CASSSRGSTDTQYF; CDR3nt: TGTGCCAGCAGCAGTCGTGGAAGCACAGATACGCAGTATTTT
j_gene: TRBJ1-5; abundance: .; d_gene: .; v_gene: TRBV6-2/TRBV6-3; CDR3aa: CASSWETSNQPQHF; CDR3nt: TGTGCCAGCAGTTGGGAGACTAGCAATCAGCCCCAGCATTTT
j_gene: TRBJ2-7; abundance: many; d_gene: TRBD1; v_gene: TRBV20-1; CDR3aa: CSAYRDSSYEQYF; CDR3nt: TGCAGTGCGTACCGGGACAGCTCCTACGAGCAGTACTTC
j_gene: TRBJ2-7; abundance: many; d_gene: .; v_gene: TRBV7-8; CDR3aa: CASSPPGEGYEQYF; CDR3nt: TGTGCCAGCAGCCCTCCCGGCGAAGGCTACGAGCAGTACTTC
j_gene: TRBJ2-7; abundance: .; d_gene: .; v_gene: TRBV7-8; CDR3aa: CAGTRSSWKDEQYF; CDR3nt: TGTGCCGGCACCCGATCTTCGTGGAAAGACGAGCAGTACTTC
j_gene: TRBJ2-7; abundance: many; d_gene: .; v_gene: TRBV6-2/TRBV6-3; CDR3aa: CASSELLAPVFSYEQYF; CDR3nt: TGTGCCAGCAGTGAGCTCCTAGCGCCGGTCTTCTCCTACGAGCAGTACTTC
j_gene: TRBJ2-7; abundance: many; d_gene: TRBD2; v_gene: TRBV4-1; CDR3aa: CASRQLAGRDEQYF; CDR3nt: TGCGCCAGCAGACAACTAGCGGGGAGAGACGAGCAGTACTTC
j_gene: TRBJ1-1; abundance: many; d_gene: .; v_gene: TRBV2; CDR3aa: CASSGEISEAFF; CDR3nt: TGTGCCAGCAGTGGAGAAATTTCTGAAGCTTTCTTT
j_gene: TRBJ2-7; abundance: .; d_gene: .; v_gene: TRBV6-2/TRBV6-3; CDR3aa: CASSYPEVDSYYYEQYF; CDR3nt: TGTGCCAGCAGTTACCCGGAGGTAGACTCCTATTACTACGAGCAGTACTTC
j_gene: TRBJ2-3; abundance: many; d_gene: TRBD1; v_gene: TRBV7-9; CDR3aa: CASRRTGSLTDTQYF; CDR3nt: TGTGCCAGCAGGCGGACAGGGTCCCTCACAGATACGCAGTATTTT
j_gene: TRBJ1-2; abundance: many; d_gene: .; v_gene: TRBV14; CDR3aa: CASSQEDDPFYGYTF; CDR3nt: TGTGCCAGCAGCCAAGAAGATGATCCCTTCTATGGCTACACCTTC